The present entry profiles one T cell receptor beta chain with its context. This sample stems from a study of cytomegalovirus exposure and HLA in healthy donors. The PCR made use of 60 Vbeta and 13 Jbeta primers. Clones were read by immunoSEQ multiplex PCR, and TCRdb kept only the in-frame ones, dropping some. The sample shows 45,000 to 60,000 clones, and about 6.7% sits with its ten largest clones. Germline values: CDR1 SGHRS, CDR2 YFSETQ. Trimming shortened V by 5 bases and J by 2 bases, and 16 bases separated the two germline ends. The CDR3 extends over 16 amino acids. The chain carries TRBV5-1 and TRBJ2-2, with D possibly TRBD1 on 6 matching bases. The sequence derives from a woman between 35 and 50 years old in good health and CMV-seronegative. The sequencing input was PBMCs. The CDR3 is CASSFTGTRNTGELFF. The CDR3 nucleotides are TGCGCCAGCAGTTTTACCGGGACACGTAACACCGGGGAGCTGTTTTTT.